This is a list of T cell receptor beta chains from one sample in a study of blood T cell repertoires in COVID-19. Only in-frame clones appear in the TCRdb table, and some are missing; sequencing was by immunoSEQ multiplex PCR. Here the sample spans approximately 140,000 clones, 84% being singletons. Sequencing used PBMCs or T cells enriched from blood (not recorded which). The receptors come from a man aged 40-49 years with acute COVID-19. Each CDR3 is given with its conserved first and last residue. The D gene is left open where the match is weak. Size is stated for part of the rows, as once, few or many counts, or as a class when the clone is expanded.

J: TRBJ2-1
D: NA
V: TRBV11-2
size: NA
DNA: TGTGCCAGCAGCTTAGAGTTCCGGGTCTACAATGAGCAGTTCTTC
CDR3: CASSLEFRVYNEQFF

J: TRBJ2-7
D: NA
V: TRBV7-2
size: NA
DNA: TGTGCCAGCAGCTTAGCTCGCAGCTACGAGCAGTACTTC
CDR3: CASSLARSYEQYF

J: TRBJ1-2
D: TRBD1
V: TRBV7-2
size: few
DNA: TGTGCCAGCAGCTCGGGACAGGATCTGAAGTTAGGAGGCTACACCTTC
CDR3: CASSSGQDLKLGGYTF

J: TRBJ1-4
D: TRBD1
V: TRBV28
size: NA
DNA: TGTGCCAGCAGTGGACAGGGGTTCGGGGAAAAACTGTTTTTT
CDR3: CASSGQGFGEKLFF

J: TRBJ1-1
D: NA
V: TRBV9
size: NA
DNA: TGTGCCAGCAGCGAGCGCGGGACGCTGAACACTGAAGCTTTCTTT
CDR3: CASSERGTLNTEAFF

J: TRBJ1-1
D: NA
V: TRBV6-5
size: NA
DNA: TGTGCCAGCAGTTACTCCTCAGGGCCTACTGAAGCTTTCTTT
CDR3: CASSYSSGPTEAFF

J: TRBJ1-5
D: TRBD1
V: TRBV18
size: once
DNA: TGTGCCAGCTCACTTAGTGACAGGGCTAGCAATCAGCCCCAGCATTTT
CDR3: CASSLSDRASNQPQHF

J: TRBJ2-7
D: TRBD1
V: TRBV3-1/TRBV3-2
size: NA
DNA: TGTGCCAGCAGCCCACTAAACAGGGGCCTTTCCTACGAGCAGTACTTC
CDR3: CASSPLNRGLSYEQYF

J: TRBJ1-3
D: NA
V: TRBV6-5
size: once
DNA: TGTGCCAGCAGTTACGGCACTACCTCTGGAAACACCATATATTTT
CDR3: CASSYGTTSGNTIYF

J: TRBJ1-6
D: NA
V: TRBV6-5
size: few
DNA: TGTGCCAGCAGTTACATGGGGAGCTCCTATAATTCACCCCTCCACTTT
CDR3: CASSYMGSSYNSPLHF

J: TRBJ2-5
D: NA
V: TRBV5-5
size: once
DNA: TGTGCCAGCAGCTTGGGGGCAGGGTGGGAGGAGGAGACCCAGTACTTC
CDR3: CASSLGAGWEEETQYF

J: TRBJ2-7
D: TRBD2
V: TRBV19
size: few
DNA: TGTGCCAGTAGTATGCTAGCGGGAGGGCCCAACGAGCAGTACTTC
CDR3: CASSMLAGGPNEQYF

J: TRBJ1-6
D: TRBD1
V: TRBV4-1
size: NA
DNA: TGCGCCAGCAGCCAAGACGAGGACAGGGGGCAATCACCCCTCCACTTT
CDR3: CASSQDEDRGQSPLHF

J: TRBJ2-1
D: NA
V: TRBV28
size: NA
DNA: TGTGCCAGCAGTTCCCCTGGGAAGCGGTCCCCCGTTAATGAGCAGTTCTTC
CDR3: CASSSPGKRSPVNEQFF

J: TRBJ2-7
D: NA
V: TRBV27
size: NA
DNA: TGTGCCAGCAGTTTAAGGGTGGCCGCGGGATCCTACGAGCAGTACTTC
CDR3: CASSLRVAAGSYEQYF

J: TRBJ2-5
D: NA
V: TRBV2
size: NA
DNA: TGTGCCGGCGGCGCGGAGTCACAAGAGACCCAGTACTTC
CDR3: CAGGAESQETQYF

J: TRBJ2-1
D: NA
V: TRBV10-1
size: NA
DNA: TGCGCCATACATTCCGGGACTGCCTACAATGAGCAGTTCTTC
CDR3: CAIHSGTAYNEQFF

J: TRBJ2-2
D: TRBD1
V: TRBV7-2
size: NA
DNA: TGTGCCAGCAGCTTGGCCAGGGGGACCGGGGAGCTGTTTTTT
CDR3: CASSLARGTGELFF

J: TRBJ2-7
D: TRBD2
V: TRBV7-9
size: NA
DNA: TGTGCCAGCAGCCCTCACCGGGAGGGTTACGAGCAGTACTTC
CDR3: CASSPHREGYEQYF

J: TRBJ1-2
D: TRBD1
V: TRBV10-3
size: NA
DNA: TGTGCCATCAGAGGGACAGGGGCTAACTATGGCTACACCTTC
CDR3: CAIRGTGANYGYTF

J: TRBJ1-4
D: TRBD1
V: TRBV5-1
size: NA
DNA: TGCGCCAGCAGCTTGAGGACAGGGTCGGATAATGAAAAACTGTTTTTT
CDR3: CASSLRTGSDNEKLFF

J: TRBJ1-5
D: NA
V: TRBV6-5
size: NA
DNA: TGTGCCAGCACCCTAGGGTGGGGAGGAATTCAGCCCCAGCATTTT
CDR3: CASTLGWGGIQPQHF

J: TRBJ1-5
D: NA
V: TRBV28
size: NA
DNA: TGTGCCAGCAGTTTCTCCTCAGGGAAAGGTCGTCAGCCCCAGCATTTT
CDR3: CASSFSSGKGRQPQHF

J: TRBJ2-2
D: NA
V: TRBV9
size: NA
DNA: TGTGCCAGCAGCCTCCGCGCCGGGGGTAGGAACACCGGGGAGCTGTTTTTT
CDR3: CASSLRAGGRNTGELFF

J: TRBJ2-3
D: NA
V: TRBV9
size: NA
DNA: TGTGCCAGCAGCATCCAAATAGCGGGCACGGGGGGCACTACGCAGTATTTT
CDR3: CASSIQIAGTGGTTQYF

J: TRBJ2-1
D: NA
V: TRBV6-2/TRBV6-3
size: NA
DNA: TGTGCCAGCAGTAGGAGGGAGGATGAGCAGTTCTTC
CDR3: CASSRREDEQFF

J: TRBJ1-2
D: NA
V: TRBV6-5
size: NA
DNA: TGTGCCAGCAGTTCTAGGAGAAACTATGGCTACACCTTC
CDR3: CASSSRRNYGYTF

J: TRBJ2-1
D: TRBD2
V: TRBV5-1
size: NA
DNA: TGCGCCAGCAGCTCAACCGTAGCGGGAGGTGTCAATGAGCAGTTCTTC
CDR3: CASSSTVAGGVNEQFF

J: TRBJ1-1
D: TRBD1
V: TRBV5-4
size: NA
DNA: TGTGCCAGCAGTAGTCCCGGGACAGGGGACACTGAAGCTTTCTTT
CDR3: CASSSPGTGDTEAFF

J: TRBJ2-7
D: TRBD2
V: TRBV30
size: NA
DNA: TGTGCCTGGAATACCGGACTAGCGGGAGGTGACGAGCAGTACTTC
CDR3: CAWNTGLAGGDEQYF

J: TRBJ2-3
D: NA
V: TRBV27
size: few
DNA: TGTGCCAGCGGACTGGGGGATACGCAGTATTTT
CDR3: CASGLGDTQYF

J: TRBJ2-1
D: TRBD1
V: TRBV19
size: NA
DNA: TGTGCCAGTAGTTTAGGACAGGACTCCTACAATGAGCAGTTCTTC
CDR3: CASSLGQDSYNEQFF

J: TRBJ2-1
D: TRBD1
V: TRBV5-4
size: NA
DNA: TGTGCCAGCAGCTTCCCGGGACAGGGGGAGTCCAGCTCCTACAATGAGCAGTTCTTC
CDR3: CASSFPGQGESSSYNEQFF

J: TRBJ1-1
D: TRBD1
V: TRBV28
size: NA
DNA: TGTGCCAGCAGAGGGCCGGGACAGGGATCGGAAGCTTTCTTT
CDR3: CASRGPGQGSEAFF

J: TRBJ2-1
D: TRBD2
V: TRBV19
size: NA
DNA: TGTGCCAGTAGTATTAGCCTAGCGGGAGGGACCAATGAGCAGTTCTTC
CDR3: CASSISLAGGTNEQFF

J: TRBJ2-1
D: TRBD2
V: TRBV7-2
size: NA
DNA: TGTGCCAGCAGCTTTTCTAGCGGGAACAATGAGCAGTTCTTC
CDR3: CASSFSSGNNEQFF

J: TRBJ2-7
D: NA
V: TRBV7-8
size: NA
DNA: TGTGCCAGCAGCTTAGTAAACTACGAGCAGTACTTC
CDR3: CASSLVNYEQYF

J: TRBJ2-1
D: NA
V: TRBV23-1
size: NA
DNA: TGCGCCAGCGGACTCTGCGGGGGCGGAAGCTCCTACAATGAGCAGTTCTTC
CDR3: CASGLCGGGSSYNEQFF

J: TRBJ2-1
D: NA
V: TRBV7-2
size: NA
DNA: TGTGCCAGCAGCTCCGCGGTGCCCTCCTACAATGAGCAGTTCTTC
CDR3: CASSSAVPSYNEQFF

J: TRBJ1-5
D: NA
V: TRBV6-2/TRBV6-3
size: NA
DNA: TGTGCCAGCAGTTACCTGAGTTTGGGCAATCAGCCCCAGCATTTT
CDR3: CASSYLSLGNQPQHF

J: TRBJ2-2
D: TRBD2
V: TRBV3-1/TRBV3-2
size: NA
DNA: TGTGCCAGCAGCCAAGGAATAGGTAGCGGGGCCAACACCGGGGAGCTGTTTTTT
CDR3: CASSQGIGSGANTGELFF

J: TRBJ2-1
D: TRBD1
V: TRBV20-1
size: NA
DNA: TGCAGTGCTAGTAAAGTCGAACAGGGGAATGAGCAGTTCTTC
CDR3: CSASKVEQGNEQFF

J: TRBJ1-4
D: NA
V: TRBV7-6
size: NA
DNA: TGTGCCAGCAGCCTCCTTACAGGGAAACTGTTTTTT
CDR3: CASSLLTGKLFF

J: TRBJ2-2
D: NA
V: TRBV28
size: NA
DNA: TGTGCCAGCAGTATCGGGACAGCTTTCAAGCGGGGGAGGGACGGGGAGCTGTTTTTT
CDR3: CASSIGTAFKRGRDGELFF

J: TRBJ2-7
D: TRBD2
V: TRBV15
size: NA
DNA: TGTGCCACCAGCAGAGCCCCGGGTCGGCTGGGACTAGCGTTCTACGAGCAGTACTTC
CDR3: CATSRAPGRLGLAFYEQYF

J: TRBJ2-6
D: NA
V: TRBV27
size: NA
DNA: TGTGCCAGCAGTTGGGCACCCCAGGACGTCCTGACTTTC
CDR3: CASSWAPQDVLTF